Listed below are T cell receptor beta chains from one sample, sequenced in a study of blood T cell repertoires in COVID-19. Generated by immunoSEQ multiplex PCR, the TCRdb table keeps only in-frame clones and is missing some. The repertoire includes about 300,000 clones, approximately 84% of them detected once, and over 1.1% sits in the top ten. Specimen: peripheral blood. The receptors come from a human donor with COVID-19, enrolled during active disease. The donor label of this sample is uncertain. Both conserved end residues are part of each CDR3. The D gene is left open where the match is weak. For some rows the clone size is stated as once, few or many, or as a class when expanded; others skip it.

>TRBD1|TRBJ1-3|TRBV4-1|.
CPRSRPGQDYSGNTIYF
TGCCCCCGCAGCCGGCCGGGACAGGACTACTCTGGAAACACCATATATTTT
>.|TRBJ1-5|TRBV27|.
CASSYNGQISNQPQHF
TGTGCCAGCAGTTACAATGGACAGATTAGCAATCAGCCCCAGCATTTT
>TRBD1|TRBJ2-7|TRBV20-1|.
CSASAHKQGSREQYF
TGCAGTGCTAGTGCTCATAAACAGGGGTCTCGCGAGCAGTACTTC
>.|TRBJ1-5|TRBV18|few
CASSPPAGQPQHF
TGTGCCAGCTCACCACCGGCGGGGCAGCCCCAGCATTTT
>TRBD1|TRBJ2-1|TRBV5-1|.
CASSQEGQGIQFF
TGCGCCAGCAGCCAGGAGGGACAGGGGATTCAGTTCTTC
>.|TRBJ1-5|TRBV3-1/TRBV3-2|.
CASSLGTGGNQPQHF
TGTGCCAGCAGCCTAGGGACTGGGGGCAATCAGCCCCAGCATTTT
>.|TRBJ2-1|TRBV6-6|.
CASSSGLGHNEQFF
TGTGCCAGCAGTTCGGGACTTGGGCACAATGAGCAGTTCTTC
>.|TRBJ2-7|TRBV6-6|few
CASSYSSFHEQYF
TGTGCCAGCAGTTACTCATCTTTCCACGAGCAGTACTTC
>TRBD1|TRBJ1-4|TRBV11-2|.
CASSFDRESEKLFF
TGTGCCAGCAGCTTCGACAGGGAAAGCGAAAAACTGTTTTTT
>.|TRBJ1-5|TRBV15|few
CATSRDLAGLQPQHF
TGTGCCACCAGCAGAGATTTGGCGGGGCTTCAGCCCCAGCATTTT
>TRBD1|TRBJ2-1|TRBV29-1|few
CSVSGTGIYNEQFF
TGCAGCGTCTCCGGGACAGGGATTTACAATGAGCAGTTCTTC
>.|TRBJ1-1|TRBV19|.
CASSPPLGIPNTEAFF
TGTGCCAGTAGTCCCCCTCTGGGCATCCCGAACACTGAAGCTTTCTTT
>.|TRBJ1-6|TRBV5-4|.
CASGPSTGNYNSPLHF
TGTGCCAGCGGGCCCTCGACAGGAAACTATAATTCACCCCTCCACTTT
>.|TRBJ2-3|TRBV7-3|once
CASSRDSATDTQYF
TGTGCCAGCAGCCGGGACTCAGCCACAGATACGCAGTATTTT
>.|TRBJ1-1|TRBV29-1|.
CSVTRRQANTEAFF
TGCAGCGTTACCCGACGGCAGGCGAACACTGAAGCTTTCTTT
>TRBD1|TRBJ2-7|TRBV27|.
CASRAGTGTYEQYF
TGTGCCAGCAGAGCCGGGACAGGGACCTACGAGCAGTACTTC
>.|TRBJ1-1|TRBV19|once
CASSEGGAFTEAFF
TGTGCCAGTAGTGAAGGGGGGGCTTTCACTGAAGCTTTCTTT
>.|TRBJ1-5|TRBV15|few
CATSRDLQRGYSNQPQHF
TGTGCCACCAGCAGAGACCTCCAAAGGGGCTATAGCAATCAGCCCCAGCATTTT
>TRBD1|TRBJ1-2|TRBV9|once
CASSVFGTGSTGYTF
TGTGCCAGCAGCGTATTTGGGACAGGGTCGACTGGCTACACCTTC
>.|TRBJ1-1|TRBV5-1|.
CASSVPGEDTEAFF
TGCGCCAGCAGCGTGCCGGGGGAAGACACTGAAGCTTTCTTT
>.|TRBJ2-7|TRBV5-6|.
CASSPVGAGYYEQYF
TGTGCCAGCAGCCCTGTAGGGGCAGGATACTACGAGCAGTACTTC
>TRBD1|TRBJ2-1|TRBV7-6|many
CASSSLQGTGPLYNEQFF
TGTGCCAGCAGCTCCCTCCAGGGGACAGGCCCACTTTACAATGAGCAGTTCTTC
>.|TRBJ1-2|TRBV9|.
CASSAPQGYTF
TGTGCCAGCAGCGCCCCCCAGGGCTACACCTTC
>TRBD2|TRBJ2-7|TRBV6-5|.
CASRGLAGEQYF
TGTGCCAGCAGGGGACTAGCCGGTGAGCAGTACTTC
>.|TRBJ2-1|TRBV9|.
CASSVGETYNEQFF
TGTGCCAGCAGCGTAGGTGAAACTTACAATGAGCAGTTCTTC
>.|TRBJ1-2|TRBV28|.
CASTPLSEGYGYTF
TGTGCCAGCACCCCGCTAAGCGAGGGCTATGGCTACACCTTC
>TRBD2|TRBJ2-1|TRBV19|few
CASTRTRGSNEQFF
TGTGCCAGTACCCGGACTAGGGGATCCAATGAGCAGTTCTTC
>.|TRBJ1-4|TRBV7-6|.
CASAGWDEKLFF
TGTGCCAGCGCAGGGTGGGATGAAAAACTGTTTTTT
>.|TRBJ2-7|TRBV6-5|.
CASRGGNYEQYF
TGTGCCAGCAGGGGGGGTAACTACGAGCAGTACTTC
>.|TRBJ2-3|TRBV1|.
CTSWPSGTSGRADTQYF
TGCACCAGCTGGCCCTCCGGGACTAGCGGGAGAGCAGATACGCAGTATTTT
>TRBD1|TRBJ1-2|TRBV4-1|.
CASSDGTGFAYGYTF
TGCGCCAGCAGTGACGGGACAGGGTTCGCCTATGGCTACACCTTC
>TRBD1|TRBJ2-3|TRBV28|.
CASSRQGADTQYF
TGTGCCAGCAGTCGACAGGGGGCAGATACGCAGTATTTT
>TRBD2|TRBJ2-4|TRBV2|.
CASSPGTSGPIGYF
TGTGCCAGCAGCCCCGGGACTAGCGGACCCATCGGGTACTTC
>.|TRBJ1-5|TRBV11-2|.
CASSLEGAVGQPQHF
TGTGCCAGCAGCTTAGAAGGGGCAGTCGGCCAGCCCCAGCATTTT
>TRBD2|TRBJ2-7|TRBV5-1|.
CASSLASGRYEQYF
TGCGCCAGCAGCTTGGCTAGCGGGAGATACGAGCAGTACTTC
>.|TRBJ1-4|TRBV15|many
CATSIPGSNEKLFF
TGTGCCACCAGCATACCTGGGAGTAATGAAAAACTGTTTTTT
>.|TRBJ2-2|TRBV4-2|.
CASSQRAGMLSDTGELFF
TGTGCCAGCAGCCAAAGGGCCGGGATGCTATCGGACACCGGGGAGCTGTTTTTT
>.|TRBJ1-1|TRBV27|.
CASSSRVNTEAFF
TGTGCCAGCAGTTCCCGAGTGAACACTGAAGCTTTCTTT
>.|TRBJ2-7|TRBV4-2|.
CASSQEIRLGGRDYEQYF
TGTGCCAGCAGCCAAGAGATCCGTTTGGGGGGTCGGGACTACGAGCAGTACTTC
>TRBD2|TRBJ2-3|TRBV27|once
CASSSPSGRRDTQYF
TGTGCCAGCAGTTCTCCTAGCGGGAGGAGAGATACGCAGTATTTT
>.|TRBJ1-1|TRBV28|.
CASNKRGEAFF
TGTGCCAGCAACAAAAGGGGTGAAGCTTTCTTT
>.|TRBJ1-6|TRBV13|.
CASSLGPGYNSPLHF
TGTGCCAGCAGCTTAGGTCCAGGCTATAATTCACCCCTCCACTTT
>TRBD2|TRBJ2-7|TRBV7-2|.
CASSLIGTLGTSDIHEQYF
TGTGCCAGCAGCTTAATCGGGACACTAGGGACTAGCGATATCCACGAGCAGTACTTC
>.|TRBJ2-1|TRBV10-3|.
CAISASEISYNEQFF
TGTGCCATCAGTGCCTCGGAGATCTCCTACAATGAGCAGTTCTTC
>TRBD1|TRBJ1-1|TRBV28|.
CASSPAYRGVNTEAFF
TGTGCCAGCAGTCCGGCCTACAGGGGGGTTAACACTGAAGCTTTCTTT
>TRBD2|TRBJ2-7|TRBV27|.
CASSLSTSGSYEQYF
TGTGCCAGCAGTTTATCGACTAGCGGGAGCTACGAGCAGTACTTC
>.|TRBJ2-7|TRBV3-1/TRBV3-2|.
CASSQVQRGSYEQYF
TGTGCCAGCAGCCAAGTTCAGAGGGGGTCCTACGAGCAGTACTTC
>.|TRBJ2-4|TRBV6-6|.
CASILTGGDIQYF
TGTGCCAGCATCCTAACAGGTGGGGACATTCAGTACTTC
>.|TRBJ1-3|TRBV30|.
CAWSQHNSGNTIYF
TGTGCCTGGAGTCAACACAACTCTGGAAACACCATATATTTT
>TRBD2|TRBJ2-7|TRBV5-1|.
CASSPIAGREYEQYF
TGCGCCAGCAGCCCGATAGCGGGGCGAGAATACGAGCAGTACTTC
>.|TRBJ1-5|TRBV18|.
CASSPRQDSNQPQHF
TGTGCCAGCTCACCACGGCAGGATAGCAATCAGCCCCAGCATTTT
>TRBD2|TRBJ2-2|TRBV5-1|.
CASSFGLDTGELFF
TGCGCCAGCAGCTTCGGACTAGACACCGGGGAGCTGTTTTTT
>.|TRBJ1-1|TRBV30|.
CAWITAGNTEAFF
TGTGCCTGGATAACGGCAGGGAACACTGAAGCTTTCTTT
>TRBD1|TRBJ1-1|TRBV3-1/TRBV3-2|.
CASSQDFGQGASEAFF
TGTGCCAGCAGCCAAGATTTCGGACAGGGGGCTTCTGAAGCTTTCTTT
>TRBD1|TRBJ1-2|TRBV29-1|.
CSVVTGAPYGYTF
TGCAGCGTCGTGACAGGGGCCCCCTATGGCTACACCTTC
>.|TRBJ1-1|TRBV5-6|few
CASSSGIRDTEAFF
TGTGCCAGCAGCTCCGGGATCCGAGACACTGAAGCTTTCTTT
>TRBD1|TRBJ1-3|TRBV28|.
CASSLTQGASSGNTIYF
TGTGCCAGCAGTTTAACACAGGGGGCTTCTTCTGGAAACACCATATATTTT
>TRBD1|TRBJ1-5|TRBV7-2|.
CASSWTGPPQPQHF
TGTGCCAGCAGCTGGACAGGCCCCCCCCAGCCCCAGCATTTT
>TRBD1|TRBJ1-5|TRBV28|.
CASNLQGAGIQHF
TGTGCCAGCAACTTACAGGGGGCGGGTATCCAGCATTTT
>TRBD1|TRBJ2-7|TRBV4-3|.
CASSQKRSGQGTEQYF
TGCGCCAGCAGCCAAAAAAGATCGGGACAGGGGACCGAGCAGTACTTC